The source of this T cell receptor (beta chain) is a study of T cell repertoires in cytomegalovirus infection. Overall study: An indication of both CMV infection and matching HLA type came from public TCR beta signatures.

One entry per CDR3 protein, called by TCRdb with MiXCR from the reads. The sample holds around 740,000 distinct CDR3 sequences, less than 40% seen once. CDR1 is DFQATT and CDR2 is SNEGSKA in the germline V gene (reference sequence). This CDR3 contains 16 residues. With 0 bases removed from V and 0 bases from J, the gap between germline ends came to 12 bases. Material for sequencing was PBMCs. This chain joins TRBV20-1 and TRBJ1-5; no clear D gene. The sequence was collected from a human donor in good health (CMV status not recorded). Some clones in this sample may be carry-over from other donors' samples. The CDR3 spells CSARDQDGYSNQPQHF. CDR3 in DNA: TGCAGTGCTAGAGATCAGGACGGATATAGCAATCAGCCCCAGCATTTT.